Below are 31 T cell receptor beta chains sequenced from a single sample in a study of type 1 regulatory T cells. Study-wide results and limits: Type 1 regulatory T cells had a more restricted TCR repertoire than non-type 1 regulatory T cells.

Their target antigens are unknown. Each CDR3 protein is one row after TCRdb ran MiXCR on the reads. The sample has about 6,200 distinct CDR3 sequences; around 35% are singletons. Sequenced input: cultured type 1 regulatory T (Tr1) cells, either the whole culture or a sorted fraction (not recorded which). These receptor sequences come from a human donor in good health.

J is TRBJ1-5 and V is TRBV19; D call uncertain. Germline V gene data show CDR1 as LNHDA and CDR2 as SQIVND (reference sequence). The CDR3 is 15 amino acids. Deletions cut 3 bases from V and 1 base from J, with 10 bases between. The CDR3 DNA reads as TGTGCCAGTAGTATGTGGGTCAACAGCAATCAGCCCCAGCATTTT. Translating it yields CASSMWVNSNQPQHF.

In this sample, this clonotype is medium-sized. This chain joins TRBV7-2 and TRBJ2-5, with D maybe TRBD1 (6 bases). The CDR3 has 12 residues. In germline, CDR1 is SGHTA, CDR2 FQGNSA. Trimming stripped 6 bases from V and 7 bases from J, with 12 bases between. CDR3 nucleotides: TGTGCCAGCAGACAGGGATTGGGGACCCAGTACTTC. Translated: CASRQGLGTQYF. Full variable domain (rest looked up from reference TRBV7-2 and TRBJ2-5): GAGVSQSPSNKVTEKGKDVELRCDPISGHTALYWYRQSLGQGLEFLIYFQGNSAPDKSGLPSDRFSAERTGGSVSTLTIQRTQQEDSAVYLCASRQGLGTQYFGPGTRLLVL.

The rearrangement joins TRBV20-1 to TRBJ2-1, with 11 bases fitting TRBD2. V dropped 3 bases and J dropped 8; count of bases not matched to a gene: 12. The CDR3 runs 16 residues. Germline V gene lookup returns CDR1 DFQATT and CDR2 SNEGSKA (reference sequence). The CDR3 is CSASRQTSGRSYEQFF. As DNA, the CDR3 is TGCAGTGCTAGCAGGCAAACTAGCGGGAGAAGCTATGAGCAGTTCTTC.

Only a few counts were recorded for this clonotype. The rearrangement joins TRBV7-9 to TRBJ2-1; possible D gene TRBD1, 5 bases. V dropped 7 bases and J dropped 7 bases, with 14 bases sitting between them. Germline V gives CDR1 SEHNR, CDR2 FQNEAQ (reference sequence). This CDR3 has 13 amino acids. The CDR3 DNA sequence: TGTGCCAGCAATGGGCAGGGTGAGAATGAGCAGTTCTTC. It translates to CASNGQGENEQFF.

CDR3 loop: CASSGTGIGGELFF. CDR3 bases: TGTGCCAGCAGCGGGACAGGGATCGGCGGGGAGCTGTTTTTT. The chain employs TRBV2 and TRBJ2-2; 9 bases align to TRBD1. The CDR3 is 14 residues long. In germline, CDR1 is SNHLY, CDR2 FYNNEI. V lost 6 bases and J lost 7; bases outside the gene matches: 6.

The J gene is TRBJ1-1, the V gene TRBV5-5; perhaps TRBD1 as D (5 bases). Germline CDR1 reads SGHKS; CDR2 reads YYEKEE (reference sequence). The CDR3 runs to 15 residues. Trimming removed 4 bases at V and 5 bases at J, with 18 bases between. The CDR3 DNA reads as TGTGCCAGCAGCAGGGACGGCGGCACGCTTACTGAAGCTTTCTTT. Its protein is CASSRDGGTLTEAFF.

By share of the sample, this clonotype is medium-sized. The genes are TRBV9 and TRBJ2-5; D ambiguous. V lost 0 bases to trimming and J lost 1 base, with 10 bases between them. Germline V lookup: CDR1 SGDLS, CDR2 YYNGEE. The CDR3 consists of 15 residues. CDR3 sequence reads: CASSVDPWIQETQYF. CDR3 nucleotide sequence: TGTGCCAGCAGCGTAGATCCCTGGATCCAAGAGACCCAGTACTTC.

The J gene is TRBJ1-2, the V gene TRBV2; no clear D. Germline V gene sequence: CDR1 SNHLY, CDR2 FYNNEI. V shed 6 bases and J shed 4 bases, with 12 bases lying between them. CDR3 length: 13 residues. This CDR3 reads CASSVQLIYGYTF. CDR3 nucleotide sequence: TGTGCCAGCAGCGTACAGTTAATCTATGGCTACACCTTC. Full variable domain (outside the CDR3, taken from reference TRBV2 and TRBJ1-2): EPEVTQTPSHQVTQMGQEVILRCVPISNHLYFYWYRQILGQKVEFLVSFYNNEISEKSEIFDDQFSVERPDGSNFTLKIRSTKLEDSAMYFCASSVQLIYGYTFGSGTRLTVV.

This clonotype turned up a few times. This sequence joins TRBV7-2 and TRBJ2-5; D is possibly TRBD2 (6 bases). The CDR3 is made up of 14 amino acids. The V gene's germline CDR1 is SGHTA and CDR2 FQGNSA. V dropped 5 bases and J dropped 3 bases, with 13 bases sitting between them. For the CDR3, the DNA is TGTGCCAGCAGCCCCGGGCGGGAAAAAGAGACCCAGTACTTC. It encodes CASSPGREKETQYF. Drawing the rest from reference TRBV7-2 and TRBJ2-5, the complete variable domain is GAGVSQSPSNKVTEKGKDVELRCDPISGHTALYWYRQSLGQGLEFLIYFQGNSAPDKSGLPSDRFSAERTGGSVSTLTIQRTQQEDSAVYLCASSPGREKETQYFGPGTRLLVL.

J is TRBJ1-2 and V is TRBV20-1; no reliable D call. Trimming pared 1 base from V and 5 bases from J, leaving 5 bases between. The CDR3 spans 11 residues. The V gene's germline CDR1 is DFQATT and CDR2 SNEGSKA (reference sequence). This chain's CDR3 is CSARVGYGYTF. In DNA, the CDR3 is TGCAGTGCTAGAGTTGGATATGGCTACACCTTC.

V is TRBV28 and J is TRBJ2-2; a possible D gene is TRBD2 (5 bases). Germline V gives CDR1 MDHEN, CDR2 SYDVKM. Deletions cut 7 bases from V and 4 bases from J, with 10 bases between. The CDR3 sequence is 13 residues long. CDR3 amino acids: CASNQAVTGELFF. The CDR3 coding sequence is TGTGCCAGCAATCAAGCGGTCACCGGGGAGCTGTTTTTT.

This clonotype was seen only a few times. The rearrangement uses TRBV12-3 or TRBV12-4 and TRBJ1-5; D unclear. The V end was cut by 5 bases, the J end by 0 bases, with 8 bases between. The CDR3 contains 14 residues. CDR3 amino acids: CASSRLNSNQPQHF. CDR3 nucleotide sequence: TGTGCCAGCAGTCGGTTGAATAGCAATCAGCCCCAGCATTTT.

About this clonotype: With a much larger clone just one base away, this may be a read error. The genes are TRBV24-1 and TRBJ2-1, with TRBD2 identical over 7 bases. The CDR3 contains 13 residues. The germline V gene encodes CDR1 KGHDR and CDR2 SFDVKD. V lost 4 bases to trimming and J lost 5 bases; unmatched junction nucleotides: 1. In DNA form, the CDR3 reads TGTGCCACCAGTGAGCTAGCGGACAATGAGCAGTTCTTC. Translation: CATSELADNEQFF.

J is TRBJ2-7 and V is TRBV29-1, with D perhaps matching TRBD2 (5 bases). Trimming pared 0 bases from V and 2 bases from J, leaving 17 bases between. Germline CDR1 is SQVTM and CDR2 is ANQGSEA. The CDR3 extends over 16 amino acids. CDR3 coding DNA: TGCAGCGTTGAAGATCTCGGAGGACTGACCACCTACGAGCAGTACTTC. Its translation: CSVEDLGGLTTYEQYF.

This clonotype is labeled medium-sized. This chain links TRBV5-1 with TRBJ2-3, with TRBD1 matching over 8 bases. The CDR3 runs 16 residues. V dropped 5 bases and J dropped 3; count of bases not matched to a gene: 11. Germline CDR1 SGHRS, CDR2 YFSETQ. The CDR3 DNA reads as TGCGCCAGCAGTCGATCCGGACAGGGTCGGACAGATACGCAGTATTTT. This codes for CASSRSGQGRTDTQYF. The entire variable domain, with the rest obtained from reference TRBV5-1 and TRBJ2-3, is as follows: KAGVTQTPRYLIKTRGQQVTLSCSPISGHRSVSWYQQTPGQGLQFLFEYFSETQRNKGNFPGRFSGRQFSNSRSEMNVSTLELGDSALYLCASSRSGQGRTDTQYFGPGTRLTVL.

This clonotype qualifies as medium-sized. This rearrangement joins TRBV11-2 to TRBJ2-7; 7 bases line up with TRBD1. The J segment lost 2 bases and the V segment lost 3 bases, leaving 1 base of the junction unmatched. The CDR3 sequence is 13 residues long. The germline gives CDR1 SGHAT, CDR2 FQNNGV. CDR3 bases: TGTGCCAGCAGCTTGGGACAGCCCTACGAGCAGTACTTC. Encoded protein: CASSLGQPYEQYF.

J is TRBJ1-4 and V is TRBV28; possibly TRBD1 for D (5 bases). With 8 bases removed from V and 11 bases from J, the gap between germline ends came to 15 bases. The CDR3 loop spans 12 amino acids. Germline CDR1 MDHEN, CDR2 SYDVKM. CDR3 sequence (DNA): TGTGCCAGCGGGATGGGGCCGGGTAAACTGTTTTTT. Protein sequence: CASGMGPGKLFF. Full variable domain (missing parts from reference TRBV28 and TRBJ1-4): DVKVTQSSRYLVKRTGEKVFLECVQDMDHENMFWYRQDPGLGLRLIYFSYDVKMKEKGDIPEGYSVSREKKERFSLILESASTNQTSMYLCASGMGPGKLFFGSGTQLSVL.

V is TRBV7-2 and J is TRBJ2-3, with D maybe TRBD2 (6 bases). This CDR3 has 14 amino acids. The germline gives CDR1 SGHTA, CDR2 FQGNSA. Trimming pared 2 bases from V and 1 base from J, leaving 7 bases between. The CDR3 sequence: CASSLWEGTDTQYF. In nucleotides, the CDR3 is TGTGCCAGCAGCTTATGGGAGGGCACAGATACGCAGTATTTT.

V is TRBV19 and J is TRBJ2-1; 8 bases line up with TRBD2. Germline V gene sequence: CDR1 LNHDA, CDR2 SQIVND (reference sequence). This CDR3 region has 17 residues. V dropped 3 bases and J dropped 0; count of bases not matched to a gene: 7. CDR3 amino acids: CASSITGTRSSYNEQFF. CDR3 DNA sequence: TGTGCCAGTAGTATCACCGGGACTAGAAGCTCCTACAATGAGCAGTTCTTC. Drawing the rest from reference TRBV19 and TRBJ2-1, the complete variable domain is DGGITQSPKYLFRKEGQNVTLSCEQNLNHDAMYWYRQDPGQGLRLIYYSQIVNDFQKGDIAEGYSVSREKKESFPLTVTSAQKNPTAFYLCASSITGTRSSYNEQFFGPGTRLTVL.

By share, this clonotype ranks as medium-sized. J is TRBJ2-1 and V is TRBV10-3, with TRBD2 as a possible D gene (10 bases). The CDR3 is 19 amino acids. V lost 6 bases to trimming and J lost 4 bases, with 28 bases between them. Germline values: CDR1 ENHRY, CDR2 SYGVKD. CDR3 DNA: TGTGCCATCAGAGCCGGGACAGGGAGTCAGCGGGAGGGATACAATGAGCAGTTCTTC. This encodes CAIRAGTGSQREGYNEQFF.

This clonotype appeared a few times. The rearrangement uses TRBV7-2 and TRBJ2-1, with 8 nucleotides matching TRBD1. Germline CDR1 is SGHTA and CDR2 is FQGNSA. The CDR3 has 11 residues. After removal of 4 bases from V and 12 bases from J, the junction contained 2 bases not matched to a gene. CDR3 bases: TGTGCCAGCAGCTCAGGGACAGGGCAGTTCTTC. This encodes CASSSGTGQFF.

J is TRBJ2-3 and V is TRBV5-4; the D gene is possibly TRBD1 (5 bases). The CDR3 totals 13 residues. Germline-derived CDR1 and CDR2 are SGHNT and YYREEE (reference sequence). V shed 0 bases and J shed 4 bases, with 6 bases lying between them. CDR3 DNA sequence: TGTGCCAGCAGCTTGGTACAGGCAGATACGCAGTATTTT. It specifies CASSLVQADTQYF.

The chain employs TRBV19 and TRBJ1-1, with D unresolved. This CDR3 has 15 residues. Trimming left V 0 bases short and J 2 bases short, with 10 bases between. Germline values: CDR1 LNHDA, CDR2 SQIVND (reference sequence). CDR3 sequence (DNA): TGTGCCAGTAGTATAGAAGGGATAACAAACACTGAAGCTTTCTTT. It specifies CASSIEGITNTEAFF.

By share of the sample, this clonotype is medium-sized. This chain links TRBV7-2 with TRBJ2-7; D may be TRBD1 (5 bases). Germline-derived CDR1 and CDR2 are SGHTA and FQGNSA. The V gene lost 4 bases and the J gene lost 0 bases, with 7 bases spanning the gap. The CDR3 contains 13 residues. The CDR3 sequence is CASSYRSSYEQYF. In DNA form, the CDR3 reads TGTGCCAGCAGCTACAGGAGCTCCTACGAGCAGTACTTC.

The chain is built from TRBV6-1 and TRBJ2-1; D may be TRBD2 (6 bases). Trimming shortened V by 11 bases and J by 4 bases, and 24 bases separated the two germline ends. The CDR3 extends over 16 amino acids. Germline V gene data show CDR1 as MNHNS and CDR2 as SASEGT. The CDR3 DNA sequence: TGTGCCGCGAAACCCGGGGCTAGCGTTGGGTACAATGAGCAGTTCTTC. This encodes CAAKPGASVGYNEQFF.

This chain connects TRBV5-1 to TRBJ2-3, with 7 bases lining up with TRBD2. Germline values: CDR1 SGHRS, CDR2 YFSETQ. CDR3 length: 14 residues. Trimming took 2 bases from V and 5 from J; bases not matched to a gene: 5. CDR3 loop: CASSFGLERDTQYF. The CDR3 DNA sequence: TGCGCCAGCAGCTTCGGACTAGAAAGAGATACGCAGTATTTT.

V gene TRBV7-2 combines with J gene TRBJ2-1, with a possible D match to TRBD2 (6 bases). CDR3 length equals 15 residues. Trimming shortened V by 6 bases and J by 7 bases, and 19 bases separated the two germline ends. CDR1 SGHTA and CDR2 FQGNSA come from the germline V gene. In nucleotides, the CDR3 is TGTGCCAGCAGGGGTTCGAGACTAGGTCGGAATGAGCAGTTCTTC. Translated: CASRGSRLGRNEQFF.

Details on this clonotype: The junction does not match germline at one end; this may be a read error. The rearrangement joins TRBV14 to TRBJ1-1, with D maybe TRBD1 (5 bases). The germline V gene has CDR1 SGHDN and CDR2 FVKESK. The CDR3 spans 13 residues. CDR3 bases: TGTGCCAGCAGCCCCTTTATCAGGGCTGAAGCTTCCTTT. Translated: CASSPFIRAEASF.

By proportion, this clonotype is medium-sized. J is TRBJ1-4 and V is TRBV20-1; the D is unclear. Germline V gene lookup returns CDR1 DFQATT and CDR2 SNEGSKA (reference sequence). V was pared by 6 bases and J by 3 bases, with 20 bases between. CDR3 length equals 16 residues. The CDR3 region is CSAHLNRGTPNEKLFF. The DNA of the CDR3 is TGCAGTGCCCATCTGAACCGCGGAACACCTAATGAAAAACTGTTTTTT.

This clonotype has only a few counts. The V gene is TRBV5-1, the J gene TRBJ2-3, with D unclear. CDR1 SGHRS and CDR2 YFSETQ come from the germline V gene. The CDR3 totals 12 residues. V shed 2 bases and J shed 8 bases, with 9 bases lying between them. CDR3 nucleotide sequence: TGCGCCAGCAGCTTATCGACGGTTACGCAGTATTTT. Amino acid sequence: CASSLSTVTQYF.

This clonotype is categorized as medium-sized. In DNA, the CDR3 is TGTGCCAGCAGTTTGGGGACAGGGGTATCCAATTCACCCCTCCACTTT. Its protein is CASSLGTGVSNSPLHF. This chain links TRBV27 with TRBJ1-6; 10 bases align to TRBD1. The V gene's germline CDR1 is MNHEY and CDR2 SMNVEV (reference sequence). There are 16 residues in the CDR3. J lost 7 bases, V lost 3 bases, and 6 bases had no gene match.